This record looks at one T cell receptor (beta chain) sequence and its context. Its antigen is undetermined. The donors were in the approximately 130-subject validation cohort; that cohort was separate from the approximately 700-subject first cohort. Trimming cost V 1 base and J 4 bases; bases outside gene matches: 7. The CDR3 extends over 16 amino acids. Germline CDR1 SEHNR, CDR2 FQNEAQ (reference sequence). The method was immunoSEQ multiplex PCR; TCRdb's version includes in-frame clones alone and lacks a portion of them. The data hold around 250,000 clones, with 90% observed a single time. The data derive from a study of cytomegalovirus exposure and HLA in healthy donors. Overall study context: The same platform used for the 600 to 750 first-cohort repertoires was also used for the 120 or so validation repertoires, as a later analysis reported. Findings and caveats of the study: The authors confirmed in vitro that a few CMV-associated chains were specific for CMV antigens. A classifier reportedly called cytomegalovirus status with high sensitivity and specificity.

The sequencing sample was made of PBMCs. The chain has TRBV7-9 and TRBJ1-1; 9 bases match TRBD1. The origin of this receptor is a woman aged 18-30 years in good health and CMV-seronegative. The CDR3 DNA reads TGTGCCAGCAGCTTAGGGGAGGACAGGGGAGGCACTGAAGCTTTCTTT. This translates into CASSLGEDRGGTEAFF.